One and the same sample provided the 24 T cell receptor beta chains below, sequenced in a study of regulatory T cells in long-lasting Graves disease (dated by TCRdb to the early 2020s). According to the study, the label for this sample's time point signals: newly diagnosed GD, antithyroid drugs for less than 3 months. For both TCR sequencing and RNA sequencing, RNA was extracted from PBMCs using TRIzol. The library relied on multiplex PCR. The reads were generated on an Illumina HiSeq 4000. CDR3 regions were amplified by Arm-PCR with iRepertoire HTBI primers to construct TCR beta libraries. The public sequencing data were trimmed at Q25 with fastp and processed into clonotypes with MiXCR by TCRdb, which kept only in-frame beta chains. Under each unique CDR3 protein, matching rows form one entry showing the most common genes and DNA. In this sample the table shows hundreds of thousands of distinct CDR3 sequences, about 16% of which occur a single time. In total, the top ten clones hold approximately 25% of the sample.

This sample also appeared in a second study, on T cells in Graves' hyperthyroidism and ophthalmopathy.

The material was peripheral blood mononuclear cells (PBMCs), obtained at new diagnosis, from a patient treated with antithyroid drugs. The receptors here all came from a woman aged 40 to 65 with Graves disease. Donor details come from another sample of the same person, matched by shared clones.

The chain has TRBV15 and TRBJ2-5, with 8 bases matching TRBD2. The CDR3 sequence is 15 residues long. With V trimmed by 0 bases and J by 6 bases, 6 bases remained unmatched. Germline CDR1 and CDR2: LNHNV and YYDKDF (reference sequence). The CDR3, as DNA: TGTGCCACCAGCAGAGATCGGGGGGGGCTGAAGACCCAGTACTTC. Translated: CATSRDRGGLKTQYF.

This clonotype has a count of ten or more. The chain links TRBV11-3 to TRBJ1-1, with no clear D. The V end lost 2 bases, the J end lost 7 bases, and 14 bases lay between the germline ends. The CDR3 totals 14 residues. The germline V gene encodes CDR1 SGHNT and CDR2 YENEEA. DNA of the CDR3: TGTGCCAGCAGCTTATATCCCGAAATCAGTGAAGCTTTCTTT. Protein sequence: CASSLYPEISEAFF.

This clonotype was detected a few times. The genes are TRBV6-1 and TRBJ1-3; 8 bases fit TRBD1. The V and J ends lost 5 bases and 0 bases, in that order; junction bases with no gene match: 6. The CDR3 sequence is 16 residues long. CDR1 and CDR2 (germline): MNHNS, SASEGT. The CDR3 DNA reads as TGTGCCAGCAGTAGGGGGACAGGACTCTCTGGAAACACCATATATTTT. This codes for CASSRGTGLSGNTIYF.

The chain joins TRBV6-1 to TRBJ1-2; D call uncertain. The V gene lost 6 bases and the J gene lost 8 bases, with 16 bases spanning the gap. Germline values: CDR1 MNHNS, CDR2 SASEGT. The CDR3 contains 13 residues. The CDR3 DNA sequence: TGTGCCAGCAGGCTGAGGGAGGATCGGGGCTACACCTTC. Translation: CASRLREDRGYTF.

The rearrangement uses TRBV2 and TRBJ2-1; D may be TRBD2 (5 bases). Germline V gives CDR1 SNHLY, CDR2 FYNNEI. V gave up 3 bases and J gave up 4 bases, with 13 bases separating them. CDR3 length: 15 amino acids. The CDR3 DNA sequence: TGTGCCAGCAGTGAGGAGGCAATAAGTTACAATGAGCAGTTCTTC. This codes for CASSEEAISYNEQFF.

At least ten counts were recorded for this clonotype. The V and J genes are TRBV3-1 and TRBJ1-1; tentatively, D is TRBD1 (5 bases). Germline V CDR1 and CDR2: LGHDT, YNNKEL (reference sequence). The CDR3 length is 12 residues. V lost 1 base to trimming and J lost 10 bases, with 10 bases between them. CDR3 protein: CASSQGGKGAFF. The CDR3 DNA follows: TGTGCCAGCAGCCAAGGGGGGAAGGGAGCTTTCTTT.

This clonotype showed up many times. The J gene is TRBJ2-3, the V gene TRBV20-1; 8 bases are a match to TRBD1. This CDR3 spans 15 amino acids. The V gene's germline CDR1 is DFQATT and CDR2 SNEGSKA (reference sequence). The V gene end was trimmed by 1 base and the J gene end by 2 bases; junction bases not matched to a gene: 5. The CDR3 spells CSARAGQGNTDTQYF. In nucleotides, the CDR3 is TGCAGTGCTAGAGCCGGACAGGGAAACACAGATACGCAGTATTTT.

This chain connects TRBV12-5 to TRBJ1-1; D is perhaps TRBD1 (5 bases). V was cut by 4 bases and J by 6 bases, with 6 bases left in between. Germline V lookup: CDR1 LGHNT, CDR2 FRNRAP. The CDR3 spans 11 residues. The CDR3 is CASGWGAEAFF. Written as DNA, the CDR3 is TGTGCTAGTGGTTGGGGGGCTGAAGCTTTCTTT.

This clonotype was recorded many times. V is TRBV3-1 and J is TRBJ1-1; the D is unclear. V lost 1 base and J 6 bases, leaving 9 bases between the germline ends. This CDR3 has 13 amino acids. Germline CDR1 and CDR2: LGHDT and YNNKEL (reference sequence). For the CDR3, the DNA is TGTGCCAGCAGCCAAGTAAGTAGCGCTGAAGCTTTCTTT. Its protein product is CASSQVSSAEAFF.

The chain links TRBV20-1 to TRBJ2-7; TRBD2 matches 8 bases. Losses at the gene ends were 6 bases for V and 0 bases for J; bases not matched to a gene: 1. CDR3 size: 12 residues. Germline values: CDR1 DFQATT, CDR2 SNEGSKA (reference sequence). DNA of the CDR3: TGCAGTGCGACTAGCGCCTCCTACGAGCAGTACTTC. As protein: CSATSASYEQYF.

This clonotype was counted many times. The chain has TRBV20-1 and TRBJ2-2; 8 bases agree with TRBD1. After removal of 3 bases from V and 5 bases from J, the junction contained 5 bases not matched to a gene. The germline V gene encodes CDR1 DFQATT and CDR2 SNEGSKA (reference sequence). The CDR3 is made up of 14 amino acids. The CDR3 reads CSARDGQGTGELFF. The CDR3 region has the DNA TGCAGTGCTAGGGACGGACAGGGTACCGGGGAGCTGTTTTTT.

In its sample, this clonotype was seen a few times. The chain recombines TRBV5-6 with TRBJ1-1; D is unresolved. CDR1 SGHDT and CDR2 YYEEEE come from the germline V gene. Trimming took off 2 bases at V and 4 bases at J, with 6 bases between the two ends. CDR3 length: 12 residues. CDR3 bases: TGTGCCAGCAGCTTTTCAGTCACTGAAGCTTTCTTT. Encoded protein: CASSFSVTEAFF.

In its sample, this clonotype was seen many times. The chain has TRBV12-3 or TRBV12-4 and TRBJ1-2; 7 bases agree with TRBD1. Germline trimming cut 7 bases from V and 8 bases from J; bases unmatched to any gene: 13. The CDR3 spans 14 residues. CDR3 sequence: CASIPSDREIGYTF. DNA of the CDR3: TGTGCCAGCATCCCCAGCGACAGGGAGATCGGCTACACCTTC.

In its sample, this clonotype was seen a few times. The CDR3 DNA reads TGCGCCAGCAGCACGGGACACTCCCTCAACTATGGCTACACCTTC. Translation: CASSTGHSLNYGYTF. This chain uses TRBV5-1 with TRBJ1-2; D is perhaps TRBD1 (6 bases). The CDR3 has 15 residues. The V gene lost 4 bases and the J gene lost 2 bases, with 15 bases spanning the gap. Germline-derived CDR1 and CDR2 are SGHRS and YFSETQ.

In its sample, this clonotype was seen once. With a much larger clone just one base away, this may be a read error. The conserved phenylalanine or tryptophan normally closing the CDR3 is absent here, so this likely arose from a read error. This chain uses TRBV2 with TRBJ1-2; D gene unclear. Germline V CDR1 and CDR2: SNHLY, FYNNEI. V was cut by 0 bases and J by 2 bases, with 7 bases left in between. The CDR3 loop spans 14 amino acids. CDR3 in amino acids: CASSEAEPNYGYTL. The CDR3 bases are TGTGCCAGCAGTGAAGCGGAACCGAACTATGGCTACACCCTC.

V and J are TRBV4-2 and TRBJ2-7; D unclear. The V end lost 0 bases, the J end lost 4 bases, and 7 bases lay between the germline ends. Germline CDR1 and CDR2: LGHNA and YNFKEQ. The CDR3 is 13 amino acids. CDR3 in DNA: TGTGCCAGCAGCCAAGAAAGAGGTTACGAGCAGTACTTC. Translation: CASSQERGYEQYF.

Of note for this clonotype: A much more abundant neighbour one base away suggests this may be a read error. The rearrangement joins TRBV11-2 to TRBJ1-5; TRBD1 matches at 9 bases. Germline V gene lookup returns CDR1 SGHAT and CDR2 FQNNGV. The CDR3 spans 16 residues. The CDR3 sequence is CTSSPTGDRVGQPQHF. CDR3 nucleotide sequence: TGTACCAGCAGCCCTACGGGGGACAGGGTGGGACAGCCCCAGCATTTT.

This clonotype has ten or more counts. The chain employs TRBV10-3 and TRBJ2-4, with D perhaps TRBD1 (6 bases). Germline V lookup: CDR1 ENHRY, CDR2 SYGVKD. V dropped 6 bases and J dropped 9 bases, with 15 bases sitting between them. The CDR3 contains 13 residues. In nucleotides, the CDR3 is TGTGCCATCAGCGTTCAGGAAGGGGGCATTCAGTACTTC. Protein product: CAISVQEGGIQYF.

This clonotype showed up just a few times. The DNA of the CDR3 is TGTGCCAGTAGTCTACAGGAATCAACGGAGACCCAGTACTTC. Its protein is CASSLQESTETQYF. This chain links TRBV19 with TRBJ2-5; tentatively, D is TRBD1 (5 bases). The CDR3 loop spans 14 amino acids. Trimming removed 5 bases at V and 5 bases at J, with 15 bases between. Germline CDR1 LNHDA, CDR2 SQIVND (reference sequence).

In this sample, this clonotype turned up a few times. CDR3 protein: CASSPPQTGGASYNEQFF. The CDR3 region has the DNA TGTGCCAGCTCACCACCCCAGACAGGGGGCGCGTCCTACAATGAGCAGTTCTTC. The chain links TRBV18 to TRBJ2-1, with 10 bases identical to TRBD1. Germline V gives CDR1 KGHSH, CDR2 LQKENI. The CDR3 covers 18 residues. After removal of 0 bases from V and 1 base from J, the junction contained 6 bases not matched to a gene. The full variable domain, with the rest looked up from reference TRBV18 and TRBJ2-1, is NAGVMQNPRHLVRRRGQEARLRCSPMKGHSHVYWYRQLPEEGLKFMVYLQKENIIDESGMPKERFSAEFPKEGPSILRIQQVVRGDSAAYFCASSPPQTGGASYNEQFFGPGTRLTVL.

In this sample, this clonotype turned up a few times. This chain links TRBV7-9 with TRBJ1-1; 8 nucleotides match TRBD1. V trimming: 4 bases; J trimming: 1 base; junction bases outside the gene matches: 8. The CDR3 covers 16 residues. Germline V gene sequence: CDR1 SEHNR, CDR2 FQNEAQ (reference sequence). The CDR3, as DNA: TGTGCCAGCAGCTCCGGGCGGACAGGGACGAACACTGAAGCTTTCTTT. Residues: CASSSGRTGTNTEAFF. The complete variable domain, with remaining parts taken from reference TRBV7-9 and TRBJ1-1, reads DTGVSQNPRHKITKRGQNVTFRCDPISEHNRLYWYRQTLGQGPEFLTYFQNEAQLEKSRLLSDRFSAERPKGSFSTLEIQRTEQGDSAMYLCASSSGRTGTNTEAFFGQGTRLTVV.

This clonotype was seen at least ten times. The chain uses TRBV6-5 and TRBJ1-5; TRBD1 agrees at 10 bases. V shed 0 bases, J shed 1 base, and the junction held 6 bases outside the gene matches. The CDR3 extends over 18 amino acids. Germline-derived CDR1 and CDR2 are MNHEY and SVGAGI. The CDR3 reads CASSYSTGGAVSNQPQHF. CDR3 in DNA: TGTGCCAGCAGTTACTCGACAGGGGGCGCAGTAAGCAATCAGCCCCAGCATTTT.

The sample holds many counts of this clonotype. The chain links TRBV5-1 to TRBJ2-1; 10 bases match TRBD2. The V segment lost 1 base and the J segment 8 bases; nucleotides outside the gene matches: 6. Germline CDR1 is SGHRS and CDR2 is YFSETQ. CDR3 length equals 15 residues. This CDR3 is CASSLSGGAYYEQFF. CDR3 DNA sequence: TGCGCCAGCAGCTTGAGCGGGGGGGCTTACTATGAGCAGTTCTTC. The whole variable domain, remainder taken from reference TRBV5-1 and TRBJ2-1, is KAGVTQTPRYLIKTRGQQVTLSCSPISGHRSVSWYQQTPGQGLQFLFEYFSETQRNKGNFPGRFSGRQFSNSRSEMNVSTLELGDSALYLCASSLSGGAYYEQFFGPGTRLTVL.

This clonotype was recorded a few times. The genes are TRBV12-3 or TRBV12-4 and TRBJ2-7, with D maybe TRBD1 (6 bases). V was shortened by 3 bases and J by 4 bases, with 16 bases between the two germline ends. The CDR3 spans 15 residues. The DNA for the CDR3 is TGTGCCAGCAGTTTTTGGGCAGGGGATAATTACGAGCAGTACTTC. As protein: CASSFWAGDNYEQYF.